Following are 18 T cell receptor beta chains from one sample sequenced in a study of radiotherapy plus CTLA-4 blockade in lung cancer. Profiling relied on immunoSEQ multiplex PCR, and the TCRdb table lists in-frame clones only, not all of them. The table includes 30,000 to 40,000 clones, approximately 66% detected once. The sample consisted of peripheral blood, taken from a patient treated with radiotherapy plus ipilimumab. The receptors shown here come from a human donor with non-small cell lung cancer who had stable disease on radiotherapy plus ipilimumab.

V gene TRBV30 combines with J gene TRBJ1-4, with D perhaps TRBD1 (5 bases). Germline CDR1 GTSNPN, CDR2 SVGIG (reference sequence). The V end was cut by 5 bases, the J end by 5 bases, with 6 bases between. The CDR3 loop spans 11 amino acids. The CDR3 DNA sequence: TGTGCCTGGGGGGGGAATGAAAAACTGTTTTTT. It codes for CAWGGNEKLFF.

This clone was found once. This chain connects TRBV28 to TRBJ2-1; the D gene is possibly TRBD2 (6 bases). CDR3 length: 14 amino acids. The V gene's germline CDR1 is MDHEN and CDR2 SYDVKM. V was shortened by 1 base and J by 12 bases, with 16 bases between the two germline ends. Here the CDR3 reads CASSLSGEFVWQFF. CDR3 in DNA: TGTGCCAGCAGTTTATCGGGGGAGTTCGTCTGGCAGTTCTTC.

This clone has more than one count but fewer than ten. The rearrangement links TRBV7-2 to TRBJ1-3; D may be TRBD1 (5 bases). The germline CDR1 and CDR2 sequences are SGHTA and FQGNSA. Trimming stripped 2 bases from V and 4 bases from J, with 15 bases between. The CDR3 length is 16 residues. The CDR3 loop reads CASSLSPRGIGNTIYF. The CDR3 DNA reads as TGTGCCAGCAGCTTATCGCCCCGGGGGATCGGAAACACCATATATTTT.

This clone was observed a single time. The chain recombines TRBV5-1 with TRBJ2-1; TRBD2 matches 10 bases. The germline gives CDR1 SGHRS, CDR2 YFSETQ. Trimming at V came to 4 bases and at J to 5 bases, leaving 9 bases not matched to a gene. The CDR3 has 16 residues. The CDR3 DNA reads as TGCGCCAGCAGCGGCAGACTAGCGGGCCCAAACAATGAGCAGTTCTTC. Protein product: CASSGRLAGPNNEQFF.

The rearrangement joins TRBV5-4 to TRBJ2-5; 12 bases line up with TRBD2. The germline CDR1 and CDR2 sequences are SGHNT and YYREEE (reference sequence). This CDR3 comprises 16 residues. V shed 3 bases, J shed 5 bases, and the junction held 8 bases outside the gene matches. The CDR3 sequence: CASSSPTSGSHETQYF. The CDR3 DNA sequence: TGTGCCAGCAGCTCTCCGACTAGCGGGAGCCACGAGACCCAGTACTTC.

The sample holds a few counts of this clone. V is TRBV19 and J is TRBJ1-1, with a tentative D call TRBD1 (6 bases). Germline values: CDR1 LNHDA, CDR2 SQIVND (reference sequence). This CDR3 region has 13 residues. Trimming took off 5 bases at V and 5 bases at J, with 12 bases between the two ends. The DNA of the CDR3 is TGTGCCAGTAGTCCGAACAGGGTTACTGAAGCTTTCTTT. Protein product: CASSPNRVTEAFF.

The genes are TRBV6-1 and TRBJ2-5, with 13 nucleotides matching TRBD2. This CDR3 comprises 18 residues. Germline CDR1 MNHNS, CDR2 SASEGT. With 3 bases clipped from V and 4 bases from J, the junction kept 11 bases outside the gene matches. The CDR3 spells CASSEGLTSGRAGETQYF. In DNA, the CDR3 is TGTGCCAGCAGTGAGGGTCTAACTAGCGGGAGGGCGGGAGAGACCCAGTACTTC.

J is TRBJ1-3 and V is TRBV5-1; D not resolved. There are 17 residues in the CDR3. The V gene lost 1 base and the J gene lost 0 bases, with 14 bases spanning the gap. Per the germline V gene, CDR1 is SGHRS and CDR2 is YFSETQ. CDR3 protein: CASSLSPTASSGNTIYF. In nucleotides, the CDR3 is TGCGCCAGCAGCTTGAGCCCGACTGCCAGCTCTGGAAACACCATATATTTT. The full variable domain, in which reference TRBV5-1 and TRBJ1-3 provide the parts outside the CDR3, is KAGVTQTPRYLIKTRGQQVTLSCSPISGHRSVSWYQQTPGQGLQFLFEYFSETQRNKGNFPGRFSGRQFSNSRSEMNVSTLELGDSALYLCASSLSPTASSGNTIYFGEGSWLTVV.

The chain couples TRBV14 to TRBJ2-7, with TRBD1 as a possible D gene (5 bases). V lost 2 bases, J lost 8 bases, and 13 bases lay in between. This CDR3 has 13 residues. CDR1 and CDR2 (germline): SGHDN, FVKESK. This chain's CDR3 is CASSQFRDQKQYF. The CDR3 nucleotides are TGTGCCAGCAGCCAATTCAGGGATCAGAAGCAGTACTTC.

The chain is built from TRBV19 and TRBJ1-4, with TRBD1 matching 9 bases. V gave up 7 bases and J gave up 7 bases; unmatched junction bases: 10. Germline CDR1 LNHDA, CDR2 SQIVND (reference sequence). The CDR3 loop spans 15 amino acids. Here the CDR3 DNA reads TGTGCCAGTAAGGGGGCCGGGACAGGGAGTGAAAAACTGTTTTTT. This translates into CASKGAGTGSEKLFF.

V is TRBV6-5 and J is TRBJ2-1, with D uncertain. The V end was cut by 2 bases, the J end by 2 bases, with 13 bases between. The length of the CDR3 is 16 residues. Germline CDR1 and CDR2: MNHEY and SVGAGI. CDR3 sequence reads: CASSYRDLTAYNEQFF. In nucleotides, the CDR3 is TGTGCCAGCAGTTACCGTGACTTAACAGCCTACAATGAGCAGTTCTTC.

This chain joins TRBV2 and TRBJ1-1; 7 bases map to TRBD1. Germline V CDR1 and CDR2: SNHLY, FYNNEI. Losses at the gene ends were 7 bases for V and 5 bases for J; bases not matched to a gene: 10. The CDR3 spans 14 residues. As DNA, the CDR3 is TGTGCCAGCATTCTGGGGTCCAGGGGGACTGAAGCTTTCTTT. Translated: CASILGSRGTEAFF.

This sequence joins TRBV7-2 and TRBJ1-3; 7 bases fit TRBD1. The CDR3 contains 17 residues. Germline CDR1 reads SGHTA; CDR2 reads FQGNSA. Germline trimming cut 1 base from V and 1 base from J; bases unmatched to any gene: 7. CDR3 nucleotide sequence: TGTGCCAGCAGCTTAGGCCCCGGGACAGTATCTGGAAACACCATATATTTT. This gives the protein CASSLGPGTVSGNTIYF.

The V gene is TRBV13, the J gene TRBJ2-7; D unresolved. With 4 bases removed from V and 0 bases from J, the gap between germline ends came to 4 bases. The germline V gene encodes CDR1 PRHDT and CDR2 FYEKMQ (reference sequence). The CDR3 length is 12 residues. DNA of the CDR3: TGTGCCAGCAGCTCCCTCTCCTACGAGCAGTACTTC. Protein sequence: CASSSLSYEQYF.

The CDR3 spells CASRLSGTSSYEQYF. Here the CDR3 DNA reads TGCGCCAGCCGTCTTTCGGGGACGAGCTCCTACGAGCAGTACTTC. V and J are TRBV5-1 and TRBJ2-7; D tentatively reads TRBD1 or TRBD2 (5 bases each). CDR1 is SGHRS, CDR2 YFSETQ, per germline. The CDR3 is made up of 15 amino acids. The germline V and J ends were trimmed by 7 bases and 0 bases, with 17 bases remaining between them.

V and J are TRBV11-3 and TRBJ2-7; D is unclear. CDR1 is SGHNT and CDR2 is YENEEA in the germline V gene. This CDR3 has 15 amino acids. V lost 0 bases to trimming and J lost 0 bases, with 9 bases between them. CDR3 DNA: TGTGCCAGCAGCTTAGAGAAGCGTAGCTCCTACGAGCAGTACTTC. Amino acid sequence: CASSLEKRSSYEQYF.

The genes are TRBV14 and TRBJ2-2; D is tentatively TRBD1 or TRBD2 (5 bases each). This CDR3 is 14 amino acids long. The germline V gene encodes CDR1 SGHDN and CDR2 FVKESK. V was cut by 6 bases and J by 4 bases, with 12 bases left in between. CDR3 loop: CASSAKGSTGELFF. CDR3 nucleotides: TGTGCCAGCAGTGCTAAGGGGAGCACCGGGGAGCTGTTTTTT.

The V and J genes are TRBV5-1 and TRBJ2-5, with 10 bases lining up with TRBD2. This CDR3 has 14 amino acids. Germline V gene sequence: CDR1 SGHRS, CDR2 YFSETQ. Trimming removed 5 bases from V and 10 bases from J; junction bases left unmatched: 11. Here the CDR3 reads CASRNRTSGSDQYF. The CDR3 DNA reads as TGCGCCAGCAGAAATAGGACTAGCGGCAGTGACCAGTACTTC.